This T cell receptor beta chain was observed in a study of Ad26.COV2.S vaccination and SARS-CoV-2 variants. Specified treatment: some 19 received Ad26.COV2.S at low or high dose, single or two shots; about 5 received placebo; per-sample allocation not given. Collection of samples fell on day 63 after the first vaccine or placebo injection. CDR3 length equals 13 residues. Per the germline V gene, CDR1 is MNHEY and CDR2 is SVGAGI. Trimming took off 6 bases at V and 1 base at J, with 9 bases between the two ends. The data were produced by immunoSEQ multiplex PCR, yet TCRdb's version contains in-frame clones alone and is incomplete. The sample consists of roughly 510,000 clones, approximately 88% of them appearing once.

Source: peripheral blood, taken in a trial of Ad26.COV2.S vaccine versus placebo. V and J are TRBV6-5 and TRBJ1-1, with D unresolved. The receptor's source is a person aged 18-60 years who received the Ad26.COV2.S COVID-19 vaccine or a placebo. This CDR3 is CASRFGGNTEAFF. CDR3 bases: TGTGCCAGCAGATTCGGAGGGAACACTGAAGCTTTCTTT.